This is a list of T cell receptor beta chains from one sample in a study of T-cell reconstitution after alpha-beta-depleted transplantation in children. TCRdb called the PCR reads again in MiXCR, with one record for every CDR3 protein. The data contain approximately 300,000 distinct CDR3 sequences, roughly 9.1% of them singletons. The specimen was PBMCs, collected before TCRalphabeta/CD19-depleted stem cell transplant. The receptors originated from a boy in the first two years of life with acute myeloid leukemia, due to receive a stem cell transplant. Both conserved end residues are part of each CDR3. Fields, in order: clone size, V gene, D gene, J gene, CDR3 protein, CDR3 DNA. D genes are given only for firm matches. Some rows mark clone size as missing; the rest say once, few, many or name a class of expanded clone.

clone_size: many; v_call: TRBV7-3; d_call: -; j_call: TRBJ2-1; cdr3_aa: CASSLIGLPPYNEQFF; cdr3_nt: TGTGCCAGCAGCTTAATAGGACTCCCCCCCTACAATGAGCAGTTCTTC
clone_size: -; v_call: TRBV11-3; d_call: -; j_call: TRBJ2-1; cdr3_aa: CASSLDPTSYNEQFF; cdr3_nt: TGTGCCAGCAGCTTAGATCCGACCTCCTACAATGAGCAGTTCTTC
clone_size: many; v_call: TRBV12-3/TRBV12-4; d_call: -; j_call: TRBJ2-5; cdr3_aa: CASSLFETQYF; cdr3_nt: TGTGCCAGCAGTTTATTTGAGACCCAGTACTTC
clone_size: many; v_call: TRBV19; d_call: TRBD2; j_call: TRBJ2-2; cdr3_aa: CASSMRPPGSGYGELFF; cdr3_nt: TGTGCCAGTAGTATGAGACCCCCTGGTAGCGGGTACGGGGAGCTGTTTTTT
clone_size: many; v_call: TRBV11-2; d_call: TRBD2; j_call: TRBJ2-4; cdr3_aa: CASSLDTLAGLRGKNIQYF; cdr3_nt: TGTGCCAGCAGCTTAGATACACTAGCGGGCCTAAGGGGCAAAAACATTCAGTACTTC
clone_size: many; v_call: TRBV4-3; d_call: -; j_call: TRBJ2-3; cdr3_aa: CASSQDLELGTSDTQYF; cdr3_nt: TGCGCCAGCAGCCAAGATCTCGAGCTCGGCACCTCAGATACGCAGTATTTT
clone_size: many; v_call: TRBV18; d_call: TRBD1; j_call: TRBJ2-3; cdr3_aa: CASSSQVSTGGWGF; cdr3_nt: TGTGCCAGCTCAAGCCAAGTTTCGACAGGGGGCTGGGGTTTT
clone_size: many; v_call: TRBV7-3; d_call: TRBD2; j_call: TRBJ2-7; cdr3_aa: CASSSGLDYEQYF; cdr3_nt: TGTGCCAGCAGCTCGGGACTAGACTACGAGCAGTACTTC
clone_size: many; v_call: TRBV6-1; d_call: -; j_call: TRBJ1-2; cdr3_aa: CASSLNPTGAGYTF; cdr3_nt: TGTGCCAGCAGTCTTAACCCGACAGGCGCTGGCTACACCTTC
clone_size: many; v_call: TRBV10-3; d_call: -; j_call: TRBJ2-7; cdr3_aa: CAISEQQSAYEQYF; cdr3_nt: TGTGCCATCAGTGAACAACAGTCCGCCTACGAGCAGTACTTC
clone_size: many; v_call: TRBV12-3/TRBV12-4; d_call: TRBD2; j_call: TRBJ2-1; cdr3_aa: CASRRGLAGNNEQFF; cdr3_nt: TGTGCCAGCAGAAGGGGACTAGCGGGAAACAATGAGCAGTTCTTC
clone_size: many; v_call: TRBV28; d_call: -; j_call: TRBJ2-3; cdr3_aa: CASSFFEGLSTDTQYF; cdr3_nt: TGTGCCAGCAGTTTCTTCGAGGGGCTTAGCACAGATACGCAGTATTTT
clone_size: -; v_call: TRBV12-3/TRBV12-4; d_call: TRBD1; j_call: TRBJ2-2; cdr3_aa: CASSPGQAGSGELFF; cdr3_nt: TGTGCCAGCAGTCCGGGACAGGCCGGGAGCGGGGAGCTGTTTTTT